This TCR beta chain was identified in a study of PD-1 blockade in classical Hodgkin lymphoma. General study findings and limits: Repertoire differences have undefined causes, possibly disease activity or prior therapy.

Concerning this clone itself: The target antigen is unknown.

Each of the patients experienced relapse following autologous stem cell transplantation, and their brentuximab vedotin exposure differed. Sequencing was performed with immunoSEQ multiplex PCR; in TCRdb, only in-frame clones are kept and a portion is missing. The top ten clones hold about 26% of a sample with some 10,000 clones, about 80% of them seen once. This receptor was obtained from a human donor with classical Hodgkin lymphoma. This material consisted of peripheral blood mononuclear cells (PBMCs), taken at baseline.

CDR3 amino acids: CASSLAANMGENIQYF. The CDR3 nucleotides read TGCGCCAGCAGCTTGGCCGCCAACATGGGCGAAAACATTCAGTACTTC. The V and J genes are TRBV5-1 and TRBJ2-4; D unclear. Germline CDR1 is SGHRS and CDR2 is YFSETQ. The CDR3 is 16 amino acids. The V and J ends lost 0 bases and 5 bases respectively, with 15 bases between them.